The present TCR beta chain was sequenced within a study of cytomegalovirus exposure and HLA in healthy donors. Study-wide background: Genotyping showed less than 85% of hundreds of donors falling in the Caucasian-associated ancestry cluster. Study conclusions and caveats: TCR beta V- and J-gene trimming, according to a later analysis, was linked to a missense DCLRE1C variant. It was approximately 160 TCR beta chains that were listed as cytomegalovirus-associated.

Comments on this clone: Its target is unknown.

The CDR3 has 15 amino acids. Germline CDR1 SGHAT, CDR2 FQNNGV. Trimming removed 3 bases from V and 2 bases from J, with 12 bases in between. This PCR relied on a set of 60 Vbeta primers and 13 Jbeta primers. Profiling relied on immunoSEQ multiplex PCR, and the TCRdb table lists in-frame clones only, not all of them. This table has over 150,000 clones, just under 85% appearing once. The clonotype comes from a girl aged 5 to 17 in good health and CMV-seropositive. The sequencing input was PBMCs. The chain employs TRBV11-2 and TRBJ2-3; maybe TRBD1 (5 bases). The CDR3 bases are TGTGCCAGCAGCTTCCAGGGTGTGGACACAGATACGCAGTATTTT. Translated: CASSFQGVDTDTQYF. Full variable domain (remainder filled in from reference TRBV11-2 and TRBJ2-3): EAGVAQSPRYKIIEKRQSVAFWCNPISGHATLYWYQQILGQGPKLLIQFQNNGVVDDSQLPKDRFSAERLKGVDSTLKIQPAKLEDSAVYLCASSFQGVDTDTQYFGPGTRLTVL.